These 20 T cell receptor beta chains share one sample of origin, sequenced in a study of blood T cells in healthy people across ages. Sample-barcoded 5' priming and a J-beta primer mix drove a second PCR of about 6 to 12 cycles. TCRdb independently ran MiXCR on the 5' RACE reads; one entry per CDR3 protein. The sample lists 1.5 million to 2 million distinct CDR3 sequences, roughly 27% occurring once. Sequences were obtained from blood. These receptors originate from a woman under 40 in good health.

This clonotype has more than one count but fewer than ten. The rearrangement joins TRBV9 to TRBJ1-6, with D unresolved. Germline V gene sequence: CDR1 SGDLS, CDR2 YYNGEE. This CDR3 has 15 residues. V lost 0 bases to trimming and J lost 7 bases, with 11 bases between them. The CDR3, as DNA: TGTGCCAGCAGCGTAGGCGGCTGGATAAATTCACCCCTCCACTTT. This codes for CASSVGGWINSPLHF.

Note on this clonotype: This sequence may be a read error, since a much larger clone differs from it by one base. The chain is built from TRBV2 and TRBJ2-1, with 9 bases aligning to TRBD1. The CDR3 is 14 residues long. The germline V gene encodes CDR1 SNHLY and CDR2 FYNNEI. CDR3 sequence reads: CASGDRGINNKQFF. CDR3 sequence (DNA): TGTGCCAGCGGAGACAGGGGGATAAACAATAAGCAGTTCTTC.

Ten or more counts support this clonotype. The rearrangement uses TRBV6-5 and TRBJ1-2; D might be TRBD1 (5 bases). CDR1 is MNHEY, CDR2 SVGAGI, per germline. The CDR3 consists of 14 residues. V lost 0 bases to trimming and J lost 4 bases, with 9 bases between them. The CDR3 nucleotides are TGTGCCAGCAGTTACTCGGGAGGGGTCTATGGCTACACCTTC. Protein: CASSYSGGVYGYTF.

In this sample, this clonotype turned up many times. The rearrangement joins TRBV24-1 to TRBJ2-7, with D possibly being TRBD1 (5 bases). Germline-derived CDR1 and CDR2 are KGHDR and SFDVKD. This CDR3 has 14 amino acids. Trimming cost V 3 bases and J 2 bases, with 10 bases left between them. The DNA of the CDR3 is TGTGCCACCAGTGATCCCCAGGGCACCTACGAGCAGTACTTC. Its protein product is CATSDPQGTYEQYF.

The CDR3 sequence is CSARGPPSYEQYF. CDR3 bases: TGCAGTGCTAGGGGGCCTCCGTCCTACGAGCAGTACTTC. This rearrangement joins TRBV20-1 to TRBJ2-7; a weak D match, TRBD1 (5 bases). The CDR3 totals 13 residues. Between the trimmed V and J ends, which lost 3 bases and 1 base, there was a span of 10 bases. Germline V gives CDR1 DFQATT, CDR2 SNEGSKA (reference sequence).

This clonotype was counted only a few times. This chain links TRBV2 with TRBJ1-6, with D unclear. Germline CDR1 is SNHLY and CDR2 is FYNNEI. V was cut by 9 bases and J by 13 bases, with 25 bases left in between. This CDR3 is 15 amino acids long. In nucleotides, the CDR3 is TGTGCCAGAGCAGGTGGCTTCCTAGGTCAATCGCCCCTCCACTTT. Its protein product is CARAGGFLGQSPLHF. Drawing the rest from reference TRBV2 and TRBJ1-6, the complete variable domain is EPEVTQTPSHQVTQMGQEVILRCVPISNHLYFYWYRQILGQKVEFLVSFYNNEISEKSEIFDDQFSVERPDGSNFTLKIRSTKLEDSAMYFCARAGGFLGQSPLHFGNGTRLTVT.

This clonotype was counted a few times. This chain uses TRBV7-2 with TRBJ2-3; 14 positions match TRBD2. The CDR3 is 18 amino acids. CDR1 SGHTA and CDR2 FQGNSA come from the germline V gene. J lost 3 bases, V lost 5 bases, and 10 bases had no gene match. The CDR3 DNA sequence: TGTGCCAGCAGCACACGGACTAGCGGGAGGACTCAGACAGATACGCAGTATTTT. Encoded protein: CASSTRTSGRTQTDTQYF.

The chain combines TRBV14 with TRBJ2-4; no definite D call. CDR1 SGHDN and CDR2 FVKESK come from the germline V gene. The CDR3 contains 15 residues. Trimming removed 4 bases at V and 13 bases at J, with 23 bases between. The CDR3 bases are TGTGCCAGCAGCCGCGTGCTGCGGTCATACAATGAGCAGTACTTC. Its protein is CASSRVLRSYNEQYF.

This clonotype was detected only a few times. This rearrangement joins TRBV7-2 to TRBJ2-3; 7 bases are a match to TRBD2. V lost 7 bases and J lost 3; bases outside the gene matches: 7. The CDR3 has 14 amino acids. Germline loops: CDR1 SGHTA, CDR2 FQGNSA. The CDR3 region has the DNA TGTGCCAGCAAGGCGAAGCGGGGAACAGATACGCAGTATTTT. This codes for CASKAKRGTDTQYF.

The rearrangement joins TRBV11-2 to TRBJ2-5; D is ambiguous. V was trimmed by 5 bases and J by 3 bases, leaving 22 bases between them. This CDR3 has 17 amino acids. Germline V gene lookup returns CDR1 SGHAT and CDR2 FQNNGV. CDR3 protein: CASSNHAGDPEKETQYF. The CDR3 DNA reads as TGTGCCAGCAGCAACCACGCAGGCGACCCCGAAAAAGAGACCCAGTACTTC.

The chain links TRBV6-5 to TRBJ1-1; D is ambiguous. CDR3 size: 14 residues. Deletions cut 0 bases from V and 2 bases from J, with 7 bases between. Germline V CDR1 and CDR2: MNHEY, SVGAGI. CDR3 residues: CASSYSPTNTEAFF. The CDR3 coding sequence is TGTGCCAGCAGTTACTCGCCAACCAACACTGAAGCTTTCTTT.

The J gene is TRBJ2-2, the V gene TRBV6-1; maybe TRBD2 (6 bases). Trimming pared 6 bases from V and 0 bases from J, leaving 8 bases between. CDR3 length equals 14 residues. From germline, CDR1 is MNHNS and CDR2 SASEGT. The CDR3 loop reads CASRREANTGELFF. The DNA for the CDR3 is TGTGCCAGCAGGAGGGAGGCGAACACCGGGGAGCTGTTTTTT.

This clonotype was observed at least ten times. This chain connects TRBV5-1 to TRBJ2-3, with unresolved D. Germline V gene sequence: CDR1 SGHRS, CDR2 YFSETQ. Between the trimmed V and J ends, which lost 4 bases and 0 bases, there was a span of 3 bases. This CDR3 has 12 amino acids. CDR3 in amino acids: CASSQSTDTQYF. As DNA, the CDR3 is TGCGCCAGCAGCCAAAGCACAGATACGCAGTATTTT. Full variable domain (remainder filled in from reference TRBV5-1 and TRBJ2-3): KAGVTQTPRYLIKTRGQQVTLSCSPISGHRSVSWYQQTPGQGLQFLFEYFSETQRNKGNFPGRFSGRQFSNSRSEMNVSTLELGDSALYLCASSQSTDTQYFGPGTRLTVL.

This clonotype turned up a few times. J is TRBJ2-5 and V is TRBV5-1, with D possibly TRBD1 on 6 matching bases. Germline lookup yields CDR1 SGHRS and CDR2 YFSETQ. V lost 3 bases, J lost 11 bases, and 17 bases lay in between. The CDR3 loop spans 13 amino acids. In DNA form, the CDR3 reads TGCGCCAGCAGCTCGCAGGGGAGCGGTGGGCAGTACTTC. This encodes CASSSQGSGGQYF.

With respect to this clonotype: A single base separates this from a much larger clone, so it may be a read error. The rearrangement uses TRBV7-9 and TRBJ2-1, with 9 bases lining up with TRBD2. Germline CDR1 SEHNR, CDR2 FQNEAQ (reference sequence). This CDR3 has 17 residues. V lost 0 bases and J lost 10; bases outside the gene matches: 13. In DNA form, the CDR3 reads TGTGCCAGCAGCTTAGCTTGGGCGCTAGCGGGAACCTACGAGCAGTTCTTC. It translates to CASSLAWALAGTYEQFF.

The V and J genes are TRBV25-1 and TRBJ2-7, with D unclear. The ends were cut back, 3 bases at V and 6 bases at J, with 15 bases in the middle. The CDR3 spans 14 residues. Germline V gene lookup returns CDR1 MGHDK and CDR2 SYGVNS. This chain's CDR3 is CASSESGDNREQYF. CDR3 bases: TGTGCCAGCAGTGAGAGTGGCGACAATCGCGAGCAGTACTTC.

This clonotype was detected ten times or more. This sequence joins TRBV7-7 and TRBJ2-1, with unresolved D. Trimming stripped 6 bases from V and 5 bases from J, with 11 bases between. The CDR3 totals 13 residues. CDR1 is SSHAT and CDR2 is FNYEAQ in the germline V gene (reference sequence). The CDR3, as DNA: TGTGCCAGCAGTTTGTCTTTAAACAATGAGCAGTTCTTC. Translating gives CASSLSLNNEQFF.

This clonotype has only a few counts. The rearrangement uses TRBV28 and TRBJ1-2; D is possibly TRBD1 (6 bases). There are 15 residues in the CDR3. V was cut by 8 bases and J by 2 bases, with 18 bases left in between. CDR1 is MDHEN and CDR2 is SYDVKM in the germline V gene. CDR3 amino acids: CASEPGAPNNYGYTF. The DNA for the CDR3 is TGTGCCAGCGAGCCGGGGGCCCCTAACAACTATGGCTACACCTTC.

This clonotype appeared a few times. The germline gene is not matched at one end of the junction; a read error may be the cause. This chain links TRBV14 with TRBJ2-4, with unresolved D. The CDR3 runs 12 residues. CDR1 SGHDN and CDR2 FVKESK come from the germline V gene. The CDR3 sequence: CARSRSANIQYF. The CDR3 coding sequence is TGTGCCCGCAGCCGCAGTGCTAACATTCAGTACTTC.

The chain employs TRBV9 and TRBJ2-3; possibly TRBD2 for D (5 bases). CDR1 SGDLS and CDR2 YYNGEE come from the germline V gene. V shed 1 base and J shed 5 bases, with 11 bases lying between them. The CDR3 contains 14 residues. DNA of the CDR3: TGTGCCAGCAGCGTATCCGACTACATAGATACGCAGTATTTT. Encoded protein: CASSVSDYIDTQYF.